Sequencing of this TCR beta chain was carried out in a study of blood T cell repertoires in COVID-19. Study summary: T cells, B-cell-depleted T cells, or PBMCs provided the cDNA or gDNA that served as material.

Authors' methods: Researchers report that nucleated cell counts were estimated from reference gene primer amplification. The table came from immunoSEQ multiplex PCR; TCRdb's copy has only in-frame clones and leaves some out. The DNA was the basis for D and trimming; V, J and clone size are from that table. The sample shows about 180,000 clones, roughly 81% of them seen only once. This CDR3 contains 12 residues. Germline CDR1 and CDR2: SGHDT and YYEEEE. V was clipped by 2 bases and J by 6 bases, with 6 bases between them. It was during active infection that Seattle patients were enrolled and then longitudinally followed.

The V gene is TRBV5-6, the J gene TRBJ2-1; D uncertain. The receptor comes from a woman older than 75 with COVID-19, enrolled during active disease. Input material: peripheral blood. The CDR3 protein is CASSLFLNEQFF. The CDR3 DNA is TGTGCCAGCAGCTTATTCCTCAATGAGCAGTTCTTC.